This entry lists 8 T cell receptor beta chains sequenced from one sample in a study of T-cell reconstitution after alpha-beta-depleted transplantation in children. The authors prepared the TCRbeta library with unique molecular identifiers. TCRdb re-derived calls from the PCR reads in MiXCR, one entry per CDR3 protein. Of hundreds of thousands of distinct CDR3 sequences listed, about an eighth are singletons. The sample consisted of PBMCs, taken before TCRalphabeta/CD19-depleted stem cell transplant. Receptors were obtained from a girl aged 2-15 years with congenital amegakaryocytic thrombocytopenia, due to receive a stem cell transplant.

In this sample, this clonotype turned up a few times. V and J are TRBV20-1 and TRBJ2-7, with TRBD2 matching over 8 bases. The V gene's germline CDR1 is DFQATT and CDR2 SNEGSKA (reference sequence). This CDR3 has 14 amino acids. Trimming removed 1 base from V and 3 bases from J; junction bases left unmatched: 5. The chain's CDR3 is CSARVGTRFYEQYF. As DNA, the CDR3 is TGCAGTGCTAGAGTAGGGACTAGGTTCTACGAGCAGTACTTC.

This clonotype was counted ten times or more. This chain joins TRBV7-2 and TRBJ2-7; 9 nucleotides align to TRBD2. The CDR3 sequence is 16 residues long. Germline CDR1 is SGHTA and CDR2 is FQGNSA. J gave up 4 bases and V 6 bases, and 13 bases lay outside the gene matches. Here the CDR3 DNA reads TGTGCCAGCAGTTTCAGAGCGGGAGGCAACCCTTACGAGCAGTACTTC. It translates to CASSFRAGGNPYEQYF.

In DNA form, the CDR3 reads TGTGCCAGTAGTGGGCGAGGGTCAGCGAACCCCTACAATGAGCAGTTCTTC. Protein sequence: CASSGRGSANPYNEQFF. This chain links TRBV19 with TRBJ2-1; tentative D call: TRBD2 (5 bases). V lost 5 bases and J 2 bases, leaving 19 bases between the germline ends. The CDR3 length is 17 residues. Per germline, CDR1 LNHDA and CDR2 SQIVND (reference sequence).

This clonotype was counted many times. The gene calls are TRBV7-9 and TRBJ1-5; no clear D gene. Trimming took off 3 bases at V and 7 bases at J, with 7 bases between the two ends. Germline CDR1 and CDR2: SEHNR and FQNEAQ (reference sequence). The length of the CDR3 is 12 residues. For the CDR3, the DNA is TGTGCCAGCAGCTTCATTGGCCAGCCCCAGCATTTT. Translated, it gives CASSFIGQPQHF. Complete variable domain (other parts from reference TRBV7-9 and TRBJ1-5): DTGVSQNPRHKITKRGQNVTFRCDPISEHNRLYWYRQTLGQGPEFLTYFQNEAQLEKSRLLSDRFSAERPKGSFSTLEIQRTEQGDSAMYLCASSFIGQPQHFGDGTRLSIL.

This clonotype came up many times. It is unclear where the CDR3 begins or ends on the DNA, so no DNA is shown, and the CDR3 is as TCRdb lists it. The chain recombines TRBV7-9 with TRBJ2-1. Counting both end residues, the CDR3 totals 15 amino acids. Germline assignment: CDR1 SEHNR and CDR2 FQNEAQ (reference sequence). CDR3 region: CASSSSISLHNEQFF.

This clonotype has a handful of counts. The CDR3 DNA follows: TGTGCCAGCAGTCTAGGGAGGACCCAGTACTTC. Its protein product is CASSLGRTQYF. J is TRBJ2-5 and V is TRBV12-3 or TRBV12-4, with D possibly matching TRBD2 (5 bases). There are 11 residues in the CDR3. Deletions cut 5 bases from V and 7 bases from J, with 8 bases between.

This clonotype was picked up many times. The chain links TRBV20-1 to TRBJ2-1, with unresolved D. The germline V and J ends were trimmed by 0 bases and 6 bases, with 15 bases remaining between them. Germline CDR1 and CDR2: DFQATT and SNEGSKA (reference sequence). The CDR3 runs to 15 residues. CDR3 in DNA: TGCAGTGCTAGAGATCCCGCATATACGGGCAATGAGCAGTTCTTC. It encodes CSARDPAYTGNEQFF.

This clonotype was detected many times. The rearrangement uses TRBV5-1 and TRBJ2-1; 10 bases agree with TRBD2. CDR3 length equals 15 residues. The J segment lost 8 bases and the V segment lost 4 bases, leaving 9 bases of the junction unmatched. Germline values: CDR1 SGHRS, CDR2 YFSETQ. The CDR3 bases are TGCGCCAGCAGCACCACTAGCGGGACTGGTGATGAGCAGTTCTTC. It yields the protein CASSTTSGTGDEQFF.